These 18 T cell receptor beta chains share one sample of origin, sequenced in a study of cytotoxic CD8 clonotypes in ibrutinib-treated CLL. Sequencing was performed with immunoSEQ multiplex PCR; in TCRdb, only in-frame clones are kept and a portion is missing. Counted here are tens of thousands of clones, approximately 90% occurring once; the ten biggest clones make up around 3.3%. Specimen: PBMCs, collected after 12 months of ibrutinib treatment. These receptors all come from a human donor with chronic lymphocytic leukemia.

This sequence joins TRBV18 and TRBJ2-6; D call uncertain. The CDR3 loop spans 16 amino acids. V lost 8 bases, J lost 0 bases, and 14 bases lay in between. Germline values: CDR1 KGHSH, CDR2 LQKENI. In DNA, the CDR3 is TGTGCCAGCCCCATTTTAGCAAACTCTGGGGCCAACGTCCTGACTTTC. It yields the protein CASPILANSGANVLTF.

The chain couples TRBV5-5 to TRBJ2-1, with TRBD2 matching over 7 bases. The V and J ends lost 4 bases and 2 bases, in that order; junction bases with no gene match: 6. This CDR3 comprises 15 residues. Germline CDR1 and CDR2: SGHKS and YYEKEE (reference sequence). The CDR3 sequence is CASSIGLGPYNEQFF. CDR3 DNA sequence: TGTGCCAGCAGCATTGGACTAGGGCCCTACAATGAGCAGTTCTTC. The full variable domain, its missing parts supplied by reference TRBV5-5 and TRBJ2-1, is DAGVTQSPTHLIKTRGQQVTLRCSPISGHKSVSWYQQVLGQGPQFIFQYYEKEERGRGNFPDRFSARQFPNYSSELNVNALLLGDSALYLCASSIGLGPYNEQFFGPGTRLTVL.

The chain uses TRBV6-1 and TRBJ2-5; no firm D call. The CDR3 contains 14 residues. Germline V lookup: CDR1 MNHNS, CDR2 SASEGT. V lost 2 bases and J lost 5, with 12 bases in between. CDR3 loop: CASSEPGFSETQYF. In DNA, the CDR3 is TGTGCCAGCAGTGAACCCGGGTTCTCGGAGACCCAGTACTTC.

V is TRBV29-1 and J is TRBJ1-2; 7 bases are a match to TRBD1. V trimming: 2 bases; J trimming: 4 bases; junction bases outside the gene matches: 13. This CDR3 has 16 residues. The germline CDR1 and CDR2 sequences are SQVTM and ANQGSEA. The CDR3 spells CSVEKGRGINSYGYTF. CDR3 DNA: TGCAGCGTTGAAAAGGGCAGGGGGATTAACTCCTATGGCTACACCTTC. Complete variable domain (other parts from reference TRBV29-1 and TRBJ1-2): SAVISQKPSRDICQRGTSLTIQCQVDSQVTMMFWYRQQPGQSLTLIATANQGSEATYESGFVIDKFPISRPNLTFSTLTVSNMSPEDSSIYLCSVEKGRGINSYGYTFGSGTRLTVV.

This clone was recorded once. The chain links TRBV28 to TRBJ1-1; D remains ambiguous. The V and J ends lost 3 bases and 10 bases respectively, with 21 bases between them. Germline loops: CDR1 MDHEN, CDR2 SYDVKM. The CDR3 is 15 residues long. The CDR3 DNA reads as TGTGCCAGCAGTTTCGCGTTAATCCAATATGGCGGAGCTTTCTTT. Its protein product is CASSFALIQYGGAFF.

The V gene is TRBV6-9, the J gene TRBJ2-6, with D possibly TRBD1 on 5 matching bases. CDR1 and CDR2 (germline): MNHGY, SVAAGI. Trimming left V 5 bases short and J 4 bases short, with 21 bases between. The CDR3 runs 18 residues. The CDR3 region is CASSVADITWAGANVLTF. Written as DNA, the CDR3 is TGTGCCAGCAGTGTGGCGGACATTACGTGGGCAGGGGCCAACGTCCTGACTTTC.

The V gene is TRBV7-2, the J gene TRBJ1-4, with D unresolved. V dropped 2 bases and J dropped 3 bases, with 10 bases sitting between them. The CDR3 consists of 15 residues. CDR1 SGHTA and CDR2 FQGNSA come from the germline V gene. The chain's CDR3 is CASSLSPAANEKLFF. The CDR3 DNA follows: TGTGCCAGCAGCTTATCTCCGGCAGCTAATGAAAAACTGTTTTTT. Complete variable domain (other parts from reference TRBV7-2 and TRBJ1-4): GAGVSQSPSNKVTEKGKDVELRCDPISGHTALYWYRQSLGQGLEFLIYFQGNSAPDKSGLPSDRFSAERTGGSVSTLTIQRTQQEDSAVYLCASSLSPAANEKLFFGSGTQLSVL.

The chain recombines TRBV5-4 with TRBJ1-2; D uncertain. Deletions cut 0 bases from V and 1 base from J, with 13 bases between. Per the germline V gene, CDR1 is SGHNT and CDR2 is YYREEE (reference sequence). The CDR3 has 16 residues. As DNA, the CDR3 is TGTGCCAGCAGCTTGGATCGTTGGGGTCTTAACTATGGCTACACCTTC. Its translation is CASSLDRWGLNYGYTF. The full variable domain, with the rest looked up from reference TRBV5-4 and TRBJ1-2, is ETGVTQSPTHLIKTRGQQVTLRCSSQSGHNTVSWYQQALGQGPQFIFQYYREEENGRGNFPPRFSGLQFPNYSSELNVNALELDDSALYLCASSLDRWGLNYGYTFGSGTRLTVV.

The chain couples TRBV6-6 to TRBJ1-5; 9 positions match TRBD1. Germline-derived CDR1 and CDR2 are MNHNY and SVGAGI (reference sequence). The length of the CDR3 is 15 residues. V shed 7 bases, J shed 2 bases, and the junction held 6 bases outside the gene matches. The CDR3 region is CASNQQGAGNQPQHF. The CDR3 DNA reads TGTGCCAGCAACCAACAGGGGGCTGGCAATCAGCCCCAGCATTTT.

The J gene is TRBJ1-3, the V gene TRBV15; tentatively, D is TRBD1 (5 bases). The ends were cut back, 3 bases at V and 7 bases at J, with 7 bases in the middle. The germline V gene encodes CDR1 LNHNV and CDR2 YYDKDF (reference sequence). This CDR3 contains 12 residues. CDR3 in amino acids: CATSSRDNTIYF. The CDR3 nucleotides read TGTGCCACCAGCAGCCGGGACAACACCATATATTTT.

The V and J genes are TRBV5-1 and TRBJ2-2, with D perhaps matching TRBD2 (6 bases). The CDR3 is 14 amino acids. V was trimmed by 1 base and J by 5 bases, leaving 9 bases between them. Germline-derived CDR1 and CDR2 are SGHRS and YFSETQ. The CDR3 loop reads CASSLSGGTGELFF. CDR3 bases: TGCGCCAGCAGCTTGAGTGGGGGGACCGGGGAGCTGTTTTTT.

V usage is TRBV29-1 and J usage is TRBJ1-1; TRBD1 matches 12 bases. The CDR3 is 13 residues long. Germline CDR1 and CDR2: SQVTM and ANQGSEA. The V segment lost 6 bases and the J segment 11 bases; nucleotides outside the gene matches: 10. The DNA of the CDR3 is TGCAGCGTCGCCGGGACAGGGGGCTGGAGGGCTTTCTTT. It codes for CSVAGTGGWRAFF.

This rearrangement joins TRBV11-1 to TRBJ2-5; TRBD2 aligns across 8 bases. V trimming: 5 bases; J trimming: 5 bases; junction bases outside the gene matches: 4. The CDR3 is made up of 13 amino acids. The germline V gene has CDR1 SGHAT and CDR2 FQDESV (reference sequence). In nucleotides, the CDR3 is TGTGCCAGCAGCACGGGACTAGGGGAGACCCAGTACTTC. This codes for CASSTGLGETQYF.

V usage is TRBV28 and J usage is TRBJ2-5, with D possibly being TRBD1 or TRBD2 (5 bases each). V lost 8 bases and J 6 bases, leaving 25 bases between the germline ends. The germline gives CDR1 MDHEN, CDR2 SYDVKM. CDR3 length: 16 amino acids. Here the CDR3 DNA reads TGTGCCAGCCAAACGCTTGGGACCTACGGCGGAAAGACCCAGTACTTC. Translating it yields CASQTLGTYGGKTQYF. Filled out from reference TRBV28 and TRBJ2-5, the complete variable domain reads DVKVTQSSRYLVKRTGEKVFLECVQDMDHENMFWYRQDPGLGLRLIYFSYDVKMKEKGDIPEGYSVSREKKERFSLILESASTNQTSMYLCASQTLGTYGGKTQYFGPGTRLLVL.

V is TRBV28 and J is TRBJ1-2; D ambiguous. The CDR3 length is 16 residues. V lost 5 bases and J lost 2, with 18 bases in between. CDR1 MDHEN and CDR2 SYDVKM come from the germline V gene. CDR3 in DNA: TGTGCCAGCAGTCCCGAACGTAAGGGTAGGAACTATGGCTACACCTTC. Translation: CASSPERKGRNYGYTF.

The chain couples TRBV25-1 to TRBJ2-7, with D uncertain. Germline CDR1 is MGHDK and CDR2 is SYGVNS. The V end was cut by 1 base, the J end by 0 bases, with 7 bases between. This CDR3 spans 14 amino acids. The chain's CDR3 is CASSEWSSSYEQYF. The CDR3 DNA sequence: TGTGCCAGCAGTGAATGGTCTAGCTCCTACGAGCAGTACTTC.

Only a few counts were recorded for this clone. The chain uses TRBV19 and TRBJ1-2, with D perhaps matching TRBD1 (6 bases). The CDR3 loop spans 14 amino acids. The V end was cut by 3 bases, the J end by 7 bases, with 15 bases between. Looked up from germline, CDR1 is LNHDA and CDR2 is SQIVND (reference sequence). CDR3 protein: CASSIWQGKGGYTF. The DNA of the CDR3 is TGTGCCAGTAGTATTTGGCAGGGGAAGGGTGGCTACACCTTC.

The chain is built from TRBV7-9 and TRBJ2-7; possibly TRBD2 for D (5 bases). The V gene lost 1 base and the J gene lost 9 bases, with 13 bases spanning the gap. The CDR3 is 13 amino acids. Germline V gene data show CDR1 as SEHNR and CDR2 as FQNEAQ (reference sequence). The chain's CDR3 is CASSLVAAAMQYF. The CDR3, as DNA: TGTGCCAGCAGCTTAGTAGCAGCGGCTATGCAGTACTTC.